This T cell receptor (beta chain) was obtained from a study of T cells after yellow fever vaccination. Study-wide context: Preparing low-cell-number fractions relied on SMART-Seq v4 Ultra Low Input. General observations from the study: Most primary-vaccination clones reappeared after the booster (approximately 96% CD4, 88% CD8). A small proportion of clonotypes was detected in both the CD4 and CD8 compartments.

The CDR3 contains 14 residues. V lost 2 bases, J lost 5 bases, and 12 bases lay in between. CDR1 MNHEY and CDR2 SVGAGI come from the germline V gene. There are a few counts of this clonotype. Its antigen remains unknown. A 5'RACE template-switching step, the method used to make TCR cDNA, added a universal primer site and UMIs. TCRdb independently ran MiXCR on the 5' RACE reads; one entry per CDR3 protein. The sample shows hundreds of thousands of distinct CDR3 sequences, around 10% of them seen only once. This TCR was sampled from a young man who received the YFV17D yellow fever vaccine. Sequenced material: PBMCs, taken on the day of the first yellow fever vaccination. The chain links TRBV6-5 to TRBJ1-1; D gene unclear. The CDR3 DNA is TGTGCCAGCAGTTACCACCAGGTAGGAACTGAAGCTTTCTTT. This codes for CASSYHQVGTEAFF.